The clone carrying this T cell receptor (beta chain) has more than one count but fewer than ten. CDR1 MGHRA and CDR2 YSYEKL come from the germline V gene. The J segment lost 0 bases and the V segment lost 10 bases, leaving 3 bases of the junction unmatched. The CDR3 has 14 amino acids. In the PCR, 60 Vbeta and 13 Jbeta primers were used. Assay: immunoSEQ multiplex PCR; the TCRdb copy retains only in-frame clones and omits some. The table lists about 160,000 clones, roughly three quarters of them singletons. These data originate in a study of cytomegalovirus exposure and HLA in healthy donors. Sequenced: PBMCs. This sequence was found in a young man in good health and CMV-seropositive. The chain links TRBV4-1 to TRBJ2-2; TRBD1 agrees at 9 bases. CDR3 sequence: CATGQGTNTGELFF. For the CDR3, the DNA is TGCGCCACCGGACAGGGGACGAACACCGGGGAGCTGTTTTTT.